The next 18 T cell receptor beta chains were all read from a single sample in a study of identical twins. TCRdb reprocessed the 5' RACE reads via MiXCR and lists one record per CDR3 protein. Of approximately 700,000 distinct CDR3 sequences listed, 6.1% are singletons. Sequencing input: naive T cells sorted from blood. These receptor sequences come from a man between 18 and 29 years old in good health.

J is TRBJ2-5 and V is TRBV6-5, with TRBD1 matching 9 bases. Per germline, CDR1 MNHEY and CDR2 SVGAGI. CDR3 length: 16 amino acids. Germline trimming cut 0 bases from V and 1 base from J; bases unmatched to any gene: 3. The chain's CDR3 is CASSYSGTGIQETQYF. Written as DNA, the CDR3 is TGTGCCAGCAGTTACTCCGGGACAGGGATCCAAGAGACCCAGTACTTC.

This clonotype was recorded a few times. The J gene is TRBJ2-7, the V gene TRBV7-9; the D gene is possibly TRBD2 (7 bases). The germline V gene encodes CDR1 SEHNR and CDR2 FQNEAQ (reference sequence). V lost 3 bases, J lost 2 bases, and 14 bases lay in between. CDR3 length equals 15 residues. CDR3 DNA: TGTGCCAGCAGCTTTACCATCGGGGGGCCCTACGAGCAGTACGTC. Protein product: CASSFTIGGPYEQYV.

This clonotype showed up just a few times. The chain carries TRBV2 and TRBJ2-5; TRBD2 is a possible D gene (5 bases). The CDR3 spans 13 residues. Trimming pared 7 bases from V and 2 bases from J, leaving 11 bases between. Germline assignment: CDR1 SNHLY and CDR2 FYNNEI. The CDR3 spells CASTNSGQETQYF. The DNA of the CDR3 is TGTGCCAGCACCAACTCGGGACAAGAGACCCAGTACTTC.

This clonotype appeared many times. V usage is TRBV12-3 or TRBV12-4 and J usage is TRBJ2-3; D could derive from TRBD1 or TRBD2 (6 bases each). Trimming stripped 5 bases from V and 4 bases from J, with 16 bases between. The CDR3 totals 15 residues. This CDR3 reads CASSDMGGASDTQYF. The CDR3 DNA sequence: TGTGCCAGCAGTGATATGGGGGGCGCTTCAGATACGCAGTATTTT.

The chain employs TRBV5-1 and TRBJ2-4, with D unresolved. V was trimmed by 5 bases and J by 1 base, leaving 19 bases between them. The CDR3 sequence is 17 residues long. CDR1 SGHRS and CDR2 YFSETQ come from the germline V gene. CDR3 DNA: TGCGCCAGCAGGGAAAGGACGGATCGGGTGGCCAAAAACATTCAGTACTTC. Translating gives CASRERTDRVAKNIQYF.

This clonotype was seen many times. Written as DNA, the CDR3 is TGTGCCAGCAGTTTAGAGACAGTTACCTACAATGAGCAGTTCTTC. Protein: CASSLETVTYNEQFF. The V call is TRBV27, the J call TRBJ2-1; possibly TRBD1 for D (5 bases). Germline CDR1 is MNHEY and CDR2 is SMNVEV (reference sequence). The CDR3 covers 15 residues. Deletions cut 2 bases from V and 2 bases from J, with 10 bases between.

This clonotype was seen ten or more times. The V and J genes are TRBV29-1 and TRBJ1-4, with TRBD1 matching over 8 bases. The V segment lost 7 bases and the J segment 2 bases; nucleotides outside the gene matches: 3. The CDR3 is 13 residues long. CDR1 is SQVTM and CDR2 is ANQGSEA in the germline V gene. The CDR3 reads CSGWTGTNEKLFF. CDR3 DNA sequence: TGCAGCGGTTGGACAGGGACTAATGAAAAACTGTTTTTT.

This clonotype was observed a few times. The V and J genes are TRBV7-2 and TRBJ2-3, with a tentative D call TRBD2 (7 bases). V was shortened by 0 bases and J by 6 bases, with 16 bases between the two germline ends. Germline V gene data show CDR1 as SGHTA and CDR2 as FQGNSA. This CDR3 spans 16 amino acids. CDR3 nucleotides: TGTGCCAGCAGCTTAGCGGGGGCGGGAGTTTCCGATACGCAGTATTTT. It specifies CASSLAGAGVSDTQYF.

The CDR3 DNA reads as TGTGCCAGTAGTATCACGAGGGTTTATCAGCCCCAGCATTTT. Translation gives CASSITRVYQPQHF. The chain has TRBV19 and TRBJ1-5; D is unresolved. The V and J ends lost 3 bases and 5 bases respectively, with 11 bases between them. The length of the CDR3 is 14 residues. Germline lookup yields CDR1 LNHDA and CDR2 SQIVND (reference sequence).

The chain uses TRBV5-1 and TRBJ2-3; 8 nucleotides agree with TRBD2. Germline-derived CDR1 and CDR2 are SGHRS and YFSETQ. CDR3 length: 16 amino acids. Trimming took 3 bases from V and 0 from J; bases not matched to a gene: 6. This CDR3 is CASSSGLAVSTDTQYF. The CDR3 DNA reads TGCGCCAGCAGCTCAGGACTAGCCGTTAGCACAGATACGCAGTATTTT.

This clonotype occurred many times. This CDR3 is CSARGDRGEPNYGYTF. Here the CDR3 DNA reads TGCAGTGCTAGAGGGGACAGGGGCGAACCTAACTATGGCTACACCTTC. The rearrangement links TRBV20-1 to TRBJ1-2; 10 positions match TRBD1. V lost 1 base and J lost 0; bases outside the gene matches: 5. Germline-derived CDR1 and CDR2 are DFQATT and SNEGSKA (reference sequence). The CDR3 spans 16 residues.

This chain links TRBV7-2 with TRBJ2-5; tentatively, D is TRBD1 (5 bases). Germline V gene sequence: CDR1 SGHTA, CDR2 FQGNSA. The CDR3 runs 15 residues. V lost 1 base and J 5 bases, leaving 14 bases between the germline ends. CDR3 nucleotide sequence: TGTGCCAGCAGCTTAGGATGGGGCACCTTTGAGACCCAGTACTTC. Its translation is CASSLGWGTFETQYF.

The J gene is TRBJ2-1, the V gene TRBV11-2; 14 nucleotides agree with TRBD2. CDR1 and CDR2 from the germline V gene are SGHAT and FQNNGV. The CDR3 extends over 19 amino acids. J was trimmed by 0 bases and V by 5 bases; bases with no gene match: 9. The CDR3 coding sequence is TGTGCCAGCAGCATCACGACTAGCGGGAGGGCCCCCTCCTACAATGAGCAGTTCTTC. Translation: CASSITTSGRAPSYNEQFF.

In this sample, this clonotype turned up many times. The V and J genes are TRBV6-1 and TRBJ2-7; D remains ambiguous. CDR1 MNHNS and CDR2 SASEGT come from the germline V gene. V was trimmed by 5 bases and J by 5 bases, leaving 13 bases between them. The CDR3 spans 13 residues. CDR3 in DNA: TGTGCCAGCAGTCCGGGTCTCCGAAACGAGCAGTACTTC. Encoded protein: CASSPGLRNEQYF.

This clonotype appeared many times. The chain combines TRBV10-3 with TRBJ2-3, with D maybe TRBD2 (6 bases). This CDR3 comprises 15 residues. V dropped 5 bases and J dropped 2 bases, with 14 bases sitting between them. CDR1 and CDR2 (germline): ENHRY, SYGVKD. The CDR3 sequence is CAISLERAPTDTQYF. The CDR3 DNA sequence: TGTGCCATCAGTCTGGAGCGGGCTCCCACAGATACGCAGTATTTT.

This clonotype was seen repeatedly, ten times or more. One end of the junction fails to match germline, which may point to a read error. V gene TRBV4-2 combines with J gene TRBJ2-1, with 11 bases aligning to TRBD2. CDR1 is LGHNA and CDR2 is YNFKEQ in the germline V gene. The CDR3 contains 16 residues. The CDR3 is CASSQEGLADYSEQFF. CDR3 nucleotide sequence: TGTGCCAGCAGCCAAGAGGGACTAGCGGATTACAGTGAGCAGTTCTTC.

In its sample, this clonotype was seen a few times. This CDR3 is CSARWGNYNSPLHF. CDR3 DNA sequence: TGCAGTGCTAGGTGGGGGAATTATAATTCACCCCTCCACTTT. The genes are TRBV20-1 and TRBJ1-6; D perhaps matches TRBD1 (5 bases). CDR3 size: 14 residues. V lost 3 bases to trimming and J lost 4 bases, with 10 bases between them. Germline CDR1 and CDR2: DFQATT and SNEGSKA (reference sequence).

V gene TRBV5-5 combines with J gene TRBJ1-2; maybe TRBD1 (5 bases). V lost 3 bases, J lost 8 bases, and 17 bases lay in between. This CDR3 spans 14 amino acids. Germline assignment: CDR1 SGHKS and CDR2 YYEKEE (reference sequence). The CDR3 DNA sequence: TGTGCCAGCAGCTCGGGGACGGCCGGACGGGGCTACACCTTC. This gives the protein CASSSGTAGRGYTF.